Described below is a single T cell receptor (beta chain) sequence and its context. As yet, its antigen is unknown. The V and J ends lost 0 bases and 5 bases respectively, with 13 bases between them. CDR1 is SGHVS and CDR2 is FNYEAQ in the germline V gene. This CDR3 is built from 15 residues. This specimen belongs to a study of T cell responses to AZD1222 COVID-19 vaccine. Study overall: Combined were second doses at about 4 or about 12 weeks. Study-wide findings and caveats: Repertoires were obtained solely post-peak T cell response. Most donors were white British, females outnumbered males, and clonal diversity was possibly underestimated.

Sequencing used immunoSEQ multiplex PCR; TCRdb keeps in-frame clones, though not all of them. The table includes roughly 200,000 clones, approximately 92% detected once. The TCR sequence derives from an adult in good health. Sequenced material: peripheral blood, taken on day 0 of AZD1222 vaccination. The V call is TRBV7-6, the J call TRBJ2-5; D call uncertain. Here the CDR3 reads CASSLALSSRETQYF. In DNA form, the CDR3 reads TGTGCCAGCAGCTTAGCGCTGTCTTCTCGGGAGACCCAGTACTTC. Full variable domain (remainder filled in from reference TRBV7-6 and TRBJ2-5): GAGVSQSPRYKVTKRGQDVALRCDPISGHVSLYWYRQALGQGPEFLTYFNYEAQQDKSGLPNDRFSAERPEGSISTLTIQRTEQRDSAMYRCASSLALSSRETQYFGPGTRLLVL.